The source of this TCR beta chain is a study of T cell responses to AZD1222 COVID-19 vaccine. Sequencing was performed with immunoSEQ multiplex PCR; in TCRdb, only in-frame clones are kept and a portion is missing. The sample has some 150,000 clones, around 89% seen once. The CDR3 has 13 residues. V lost 4 bases and J lost 7, with 14 bases in between. The germline gives CDR1 LGHNA, CDR2 YSLEER. A single count supports this clone. Its antigen is undetermined. Study outcomes and limitations: No day 14 peak samples; only post-peak repertoires were characterized. Reports say nearly half of spike-specific TCRs go after unmutated variant regions.

This chain links TRBV4-3 with TRBJ2-7; D call uncertain. The sample here was peripheral blood, taken 28 days after the second AZD1222 dose. This receptor was obtained from an adult who received the AZD1222 COVID-19 vaccine. CDR3: CASSLGLHREQYF. The CDR3 bases are TGCGCCAGCAGCCTCGGCCTACATAGGGAGCAGTACTTC.